The 10 T cell receptor beta chains below were found in one sample sequenced in a study of T cell changes during pregnancy in multiple sclerosis. The protocol was immunoSEQ multiplex PCR, while the TCRdb copy is restricted to in-frame clones and leaves out a portion. The sample has around 62,000 clones; 80% to 90% are singletons. The material sequenced was peripheral blood, taken in the first trimester of pregnancy. Receptors originate from a female donor with multiple sclerosis, enrolled in a pregnancy study.

This sequence joins TRBV30 and TRBJ2-5, with 11 bases lining up with TRBD1. With 8 bases clipped from V and 1 base from J, the junction kept 6 bases outside the gene matches. Germline values: CDR1 GTSNPN, CDR2 SVGIG (reference sequence). CDR3 length equals 14 residues. CDR3 nucleotides: TGTGCCACCCGGGACAGGGGGATCCAAGAGACCCAGTACTTC. Protein: CATRDRGIQETQYF.

This sequence joins TRBV6-6 and TRBJ2-5; 7 nucleotides align to TRBD1. CDR3 length: 16 amino acids. The V gene end was trimmed by 2 bases and the J gene end by 9 bases; junction bases not matched to a gene: 15. Germline values: CDR1 MNHNY, CDR2 SVGAGI (reference sequence). CDR3 DNA sequence: TGTGCCAGCAGTTACGCCGCAGGGACAGAGAGATGGGCCCAGTACTTC. The encoded protein is CASSYAAGTERWAQYF.

This clone was counted once. This chain uses TRBV7-9 with TRBJ1-2, with 7 bases lining up with TRBD1. CDR1 and CDR2 from the germline V gene are SEHNR and FQNEAQ (reference sequence). The CDR3 runs 16 residues. J gave up 3 bases and V 0 bases, and 7 bases lay outside the gene matches. The CDR3: CASSLAATGKDYGYTF. The CDR3 DNA reads TGTGCCAGCAGCTTAGCGGCGACAGGGAAGGACTATGGCTACACCTTC. Based on the CDR3 plus reference TRBV7-9 and TRBJ1-2, the full variable domain is DTGVSQNPRHKITKRGQNVTFRCDPISEHNRLYWYRQTLGQGPEFLTYFQNEAQLEKSRLLSDRFSAERPKGSFSTLEIQRTEQGDSAMYLCASSLAATGKDYGYTFGSGTRLTVV.

V is TRBV19 and J is TRBJ1-4; 7 positions match TRBD1. Losses at the gene ends were 4 bases for V and 6 bases for J; bases not matched to a gene: 5. The CDR3 length is 14 residues. The germline gives CDR1 LNHDA, CDR2 SQIVND (reference sequence). The CDR3 sequence is CASSNTGVHEKLFF. The DNA of the CDR3 is TGTGCCAGTAGTAATACAGGGGTGCATGAAAAACTGTTTTTT. The complete variable domain, with remaining parts taken from reference TRBV19 and TRBJ1-4, reads DGGITQSPKYLFRKEGQNVTLSCEQNLNHDAMYWYRQDPGQGLRLIYYSQIVNDFQKGDIAEGYSVSREKKESFPLTVTSAQKNPTAFYLCASSNTGVHEKLFFGSGTQLSVL.

This chain uses TRBV6-5 with TRBJ2-7, with D perhaps TRBD2 (5 bases). The ends were cut back, 3 bases at V and 4 bases at J, with 13 bases in the middle. Germline CDR1 reads MNHEY; CDR2 reads SVGAGI. This CDR3 comprises 14 residues. CDR3 sequence reads: CASSYSSRSYEQYF. The CDR3 DNA is TGTGCCAGCAGTTATTCTAGCAGAAGTTACGAGCAGTACTTC.

The V gene is TRBV27, the J gene TRBJ1-2; 8 bases agree with TRBD1. Germline V lookup: CDR1 MNHEY, CDR2 SMNVEV (reference sequence). The CDR3 totals 13 residues. J lost 7 bases, V lost 6 bases, and 7 bases had no gene match. The CDR3 coding sequence is TGTGCCAGCAGGCCCAATCAGGGGGCTGGCTACACCTTC. Its translation: CASRPNQGAGYTF.

This clone has only one observation. The rearrangement uses TRBV10-3 and TRBJ2-1; TRBD2 agrees at 8 bases. CDR1 is ENHRY, CDR2 SYGVKD, per germline. The CDR3 consists of 15 residues. The V segment lost 8 bases and the J segment 5 bases; nucleotides outside the gene matches: 11. In DNA form, the CDR3 reads TGTGCCATCTTCAAACCGGGACTAGATGACAATGAGCAGTTCTTC. This translates into CAIFKPGLDDNEQFF.

The gene calls are TRBV20-1 and TRBJ2-1; possibly TRBD2 for D (6 bases). The CDR3 spans 11 residues. CDR1 DFQATT and CDR2 SNEGSKA come from the germline V gene (reference sequence). Trimming took 7 bases from V and 5 from J, leaving 9 bases between them. Written as DNA, the CDR3 is TGCAGTGGAACTAGCCACAATGAGCAGTTCTTC. This codes for CSGTSHNEQFF.

The chain combines TRBV30 with TRBJ1-1; unclear D gene. This CDR3 is built from 12 residues. V was clipped by 4 bases and J by 3 bases, with 9 bases between them. Germline CDR1 is GTSNPN and CDR2 is SVGIG (reference sequence). The CDR3 sequence is CAWKPGHTEAFF. The CDR3 DNA follows: TGTGCCTGGAAACCTGGGCACACTGAAGCTTTCTTT.

CDR3 bases: TGCAGCGTGGATCGGCAGACGACTGCGAACACTGAAGCTTTCTTT. Its translation: CSVDRQTTANTEAFF. The chain uses TRBV29-1 and TRBJ1-1; D is uncertain. Between the trimmed V and J ends, which lost 6 bases and 1 base, there was a span of 18 bases. The CDR3 is made up of 15 amino acids. CDR1 SQVTM and CDR2 ANQGSEA come from the germline V gene.